This T cell receptor (beta chain) comes out of a study of shared clonotypes between healthy human individuals (dated by TCRdb to 2018 to 2021). Regarding the complete study: A couple of women and a few men aged 18 to 49 years were included in the cohort. Per donor, leukapheresis produced somewhere between about 0.8 and 9 billion PBMCs. To increase sequencing depth and limit assay-specific biases, different laboratories used diverse techniques to prepare libraries and sequence TCR repertoires. The study deeply sequenced blood TCR repertoires of about five healthy adults to estimate repertoire size and the extent of clonotype sharing between individuals. For each donor, CD4 naive and CD4 memory were each given three plates, CD8 naive was given two plates, and CD8 memory was given one plate. General study outcomes and caveats: Clonotypes shared by all four sorted-subset donors showed higher generation probabilities than non-shared clonotypes. Sampling was limited to blood, and TCR repertoires in tissue likely differ from TCR repertoires in blood. Incomplete sequencing was indicated by rarefaction of sorted-subset datasets, despite the large sequencing depth. Sharing across a handful of donors was observed for roughly 5.4% of naive CD4, under 4% of naive CD8, 2% to 2.5% of memory CD4, and roughly 0.4% of memory CD8 clonotypes. Larger estimated clonotype richness was generally found for naive subsets than for memory subsets. Pairwise subsampling indicated that sequencing depth was expected to affect the degree of clonotype sharing among donors. The small number of donors limited the genetic and exposure-history diversity represented.

With respect to this clone: The antigen this receptor binds is unknown. The input lacks base qualities; no much larger clone sits a single base away.

Donors were healthy HIV-negative adults with no recently reported acute infections or vaccinations. Every donor was a Caucasian adult living in Nashville, Tennessee, USA. CD4+ T cells were enriched by magnetic negative selection; naive cells were then positively selected on CD45RA, and the negative fraction formed the memory subset. Blood was collected by leukapheresis, and PBMCs were isolated by Ficoll-Histopaque density gradient centrifugation and then cryopreserved in liquid nitrogen vapor phase. Analytical flow cytometry was used to check the purity and quantity of each magnetically sorted T cell population. Each sorted fraction had its genomic DNA isolated and then quantified by UV absorbance on a Nanodrop 2000c. Including the terminal cysteine and phenylalanine, the CDR3 comprises 17 residues. The entry retains the CDR3 DNA only, 51 bases that are in frame from base 1. The germline ends are 18 bases apart after V is trimmed by 7 bases and J by 0 bases. CDR1 and CDR2 are drawn from the germline V gene (reference sequence): LNHDA, SQIVND.

Using the deep immunoSEQ assay, TCR CDR3 regions were amplified from genomic DNA by multiplex PCR. Extracted genomic DNA from each cell subset was spread evenly across all wells of several immunoSEQ 96-well plates, with each plate serving as a replicate. For sorted subsets, each replicate PCR was loaded with about 0.2 ug genomic DNA, equivalent to about 30,000 T cell genomes. Purified libraries were measured with a Qubit 3.0 fluorometer, size-checked on a Bioanalyzer 2100, and measured again with the KAPA Library Quantification kit. Every immunoSEQ 96-well plate was sequenced on a dedicated single-read 150-cycle Illumina NextSeq 550 flow cell. As for the original processing: Because only junctional sequences without quality scores were contained in the immunoSEQ output, filtering matching that applied to full-length reads could not be performed. To assign V/J genes and CDR3, sequences were annotated using PyIR, a Python wrapper for IgBLAST v1.9, with IMGT germline references. Reads were filtered out if the reads had weak V/J assignments (E-value above 1e-6), no CDR3, stop codons, out-of-frame junctions, or ambiguous translated residues. A V3J clonotype was defined by an identical inferred V gene, J gene, and CDR3 amino acid sequence. Percentage overlap between repertoires was calculated by dividing the number of shared unique clonotypes by the size of the smaller repertoire. Repertoire richness was assessed with RTK rarefaction, the Chao1 estimator, and Recon v2.1 estimates of unobserved clonotypes. Generation probabilities for all TCRbeta clonotypes obtained by the gDNA method from a few donors were computed using OLGA. TCRdb stores this immuneACCESS table with in-frame sequences only. Part of the clones is absent; in the studies checked, under half of the shortfall reflects unresolved V genes, and no reason is known for the rest. The V and J calls and the clone size are those of that table, but D and trimming were determined from the DNA. This sample gives approximately 2,300,000 clones in total; around 90% of them show up just once. The ten largest make up approximately 0.41% of the sample.

The V and J segments used are TRBV19 and TRBJ2-2; TRBD1 is a weak D gene call, 5 bases matching. Specimen: naive CD4+ T cells from PBMCs. The cell subset or site label on this specimen signifies: CD45RA+ positively selected. The sequence derives from a man aged 18 to 29 in good health. Some clones in this sample may be carry-over from other donors' samples. The DNA reads as follows: TGTGCCAGTAAACCCCAGGGCCCAGGGACGAACACCGGGGAGCTGTTTTTT. The encoded protein is CASKPQGPGTNTGELFF.